The clone carrying this TCR beta chain was recorded at least ten times. Indicated time point: newly diagnosed GD, antithyroid drugs for less than 3 months. PBMC-extracted RNA yielded the TCR library. This record comes from a study of regulatory T cells in long-lasting Graves disease. Combining iRepertoire HTBI primers with Arm-PCR of CDR3 regions, the authors built TCR beta libraries. Authors' methods: Identification of gene segments yielded some 60 TRBV and about 14 TRBJ across samples. TCRdb passed the multiplex PCR reads through MiXCR, listing each CDR3 protein once. The V and J calls, along with clone size, are taken from TCRdb and not from the paper's own processing. This sample yields approximately 390,000 distinct CDR3 sequences, of which 16% are seen a single time; 20% to 25% belongs to the top ten. These same data were also listed under a study on T cells in Graves' hyperthyroidism and ophthalmopathy.

The sequence was collected from a woman aged 18-35 years with Graves disease. This material consisted of peripheral blood mononuclear cells (PBMCs), taken at new diagnosis, from a patient treated with antithyroid drugs.

The CDR3 DNA reads TGTGCCAGCAGTAGAGGCGACGGACTTAACTATGGCTACACCTTC. Translating gives CASSRGDGLNYGYTF. V is TRBV6-1 and J is TRBJ1-2; D is uncertain. V lost 5 bases, J lost 1 base, and 14 bases lay in between. The CDR3 is made up of 15 amino acids. The V gene's germline CDR1 is MNHNS and CDR2 SASEGT.